One sample yielded the 29 T cell receptor beta chains listed below, sequenced in a study of regulatory T cells in long-lasting Graves disease. The TCR beta library used iRepertoire HTBI primers with Arm-PCR amplification of CDR3. TCRdb redid the calling of the multiplex PCR reads with MiXCR, one entry per CDR3 protein. The table records some 450,000 distinct CDR3 sequences, about 16% of them present only once. Time point described: newly diagnosed GD, antithyroid drugs for less than 3 months. From PBMCs, RNA was extracted and then used to make the TCR library. This sample also appeared in a second study, on T cells in Graves' hyperthyroidism and ophthalmopathy.

Sequences were derived from peripheral blood mononuclear cells (PBMCs), sampled at new diagnosis, from a patient treated with antithyroid drugs. These receptors originate from a woman aged 25 to 45 with Graves disease.

The sample holds many counts of this clonotype. The chain combines TRBV2 with TRBJ2-5, with D hard to call. Trimming stripped 3 bases from V and 2 bases from J, with 7 bases between. CDR1 is SNHLY and CDR2 is FYNNEI in the germline V gene. The CDR3 has 13 amino acids. The CDR3 DNA is TGTGCCAGCAGTGACGTCGGACAAGAGACCCAGTACTTC. Translation: CASSDVGQETQYF.

This clonotype has at least ten counts. The chain links TRBV28 to TRBJ1-2, with TRBD1 as a possible D gene (5 bases). V was pared by 6 bases and J by 5 bases, with 10 bases between. The CDR3 spans 12 residues. CDR1 and CDR2 from the germline V gene are MDHEN and SYDVKM. CDR3 region: CASSFQGYGYTF. As DNA, the CDR3 is TGTGCCAGCAGCTTTCAGGGATATGGCTACACCTTC.

This clonotype occurred many times. This chain connects TRBV2 to TRBJ2-7; 8 nucleotides line up with TRBD2. V shed 3 bases, J shed 0 bases, and the junction held 4 bases outside the gene matches. The CDR3 is 15 amino acids. Germline assignment: CDR1 SNHLY and CDR2 FYNNEI. Written as DNA, the CDR3 is TGTGCCAGCAGTGAGAGTGGGACTAGCTCCTACGAGCAGTACTTC. Its protein product is CASSESGTSSYEQYF.

This clonotype was detected once. The chain links TRBV4-2 to TRBJ1-4; 7 bases line up with TRBD1. With 4 bases clipped from V and 5 bases from J, the junction kept 10 bases outside the gene matches. This CDR3 comprises 16 residues. CDR1 and CDR2 from the germline V gene are LGHNA and YNFKEQ. The CDR3 spells CASSRQTGTANEKLFF. Written as DNA, the CDR3 is TGTGCCAGCAGCCGGCAGACGGGGACAGCCAATGAAAAACTGTTTTTT.

This clonotype was seen at least ten times. The V and J genes are TRBV20-1 and TRBJ2-5, with no clear D. This CDR3 spans 11 amino acids. The V gene's germline CDR1 is DFQATT and CDR2 SNEGSKA (reference sequence). As DNA, the CDR3 is TGCAGCGTTCAAGTCCAAGAGACCCAGTACTTC. This encodes CSVQVQETQYF.

This clonotype was picked up many times. The J gene is TRBJ2-1, the V gene TRBV10-3, with D uncertain. This CDR3 spans 14 amino acids. Trimming removed 5 bases at V and 5 bases at J, with 13 bases between. Germline V CDR1 and CDR2: ENHRY, SYGVKD. The CDR3 region is CAISLRAENNEQFF. In DNA, the CDR3 is TGTGCCATCAGTCTAAGGGCAGAAAACAATGAGCAGTTCTTC.

This clonotype turned up a few times. This chain links TRBV20-1 with TRBJ1-2; no definite D call. The CDR3 consists of 11 residues. CDR1 and CDR2 from the germline V gene are DFQATT and SNEGSKA (reference sequence). Trimming removed 0 bases from V and 8 bases from J, with 7 bases in between. This CDR3 reads CSARDGEGYTF. Here the CDR3 DNA reads TGCAGTGCTAGAGACGGGGAGGGCTACACCTTC.

This clonotype was seen at least ten times. The chain uses TRBV28 and TRBJ2-1; 7 bases map to TRBD2. J lost 7 bases, V lost 5 bases, and 11 bases had no gene match. This CDR3 has 15 residues. Germline assignment: CDR1 MDHEN and CDR2 SYDVKM. The CDR3 DNA is TGTGCCAGCAGTCCCCCGCGACTAGCTGAAAATGAGCAGTTCTTC. Translating it yields CASSPPRLAENEQFF.

The chain couples TRBV30 to TRBJ2-1; a possible D gene is TRBD1 (5 bases). Germline CDR1 is GTSNPN and CDR2 is SVGIG (reference sequence). The V end lost 5 bases, the J end lost 0 bases, and 11 bases lay between the germline ends. The CDR3 is 14 amino acids. CDR3 amino acids: CAWGHRSSYNEQFF. The CDR3 DNA sequence: TGTGCCTGGGGACACCGGAGCTCCTACAATGAGCAGTTCTTC.

The table lists this clonotype with many counts. This chain links TRBV7-9 with TRBJ2-7; tentatively, D is TRBD2 (8 bases). The CDR3 totals 14 residues. Germline values: CDR1 SEHNR, CDR2 FQNEAQ (reference sequence). Trimming cost V 4 bases and J 6 bases, with 16 bases left between them. CDR3 sequence reads: CASSSPGGGSEQYF. CDR3 in DNA: TGTGCCAGCAGCTCCCCGGGAGGGGGCTCCGAGCAGTACTTC.

This rearrangement joins TRBV14 to TRBJ2-7, with 8 bases aligning to TRBD2. CDR3 length: 13 residues. V trimming: 3 bases; J trimming: 3 bases; junction bases outside the gene matches: 1. Germline assignment: CDR1 SGHDN and CDR2 FVKESK. In nucleotides, the CDR3 is TGTGCCAGCAGCCACCGGGAGGGCTACGAGCAGTACTTC. Amino acids: CASSHREGYEQYF.

This clonotype was seen more than once but under ten times. The chain has TRBV7-2 and TRBJ2-7, with 13 bases identical to TRBD2. Trimming removed 4 bases from V and 9 bases from J; junction bases left unmatched: 6. From germline, CDR1 is SGHTA and CDR2 FQGNSA. This CDR3 comprises 14 residues. The CDR3 DNA sequence: TGTGCCAGCAGCTCACCGGGACTAGCGGGATGGCAGTACTTC. Translating it yields CASSSPGLAGWQYF.

This clonotype appeared many times. The chain carries TRBV24-1 and TRBJ2-7; D may be TRBD1 (5 bases). The CDR3 contains 14 residues. Trimming stripped 3 bases from V and 2 bases from J, with 10 bases between. Germline CDR1 and CDR2: KGHDR and SFDVKD. The CDR3 DNA sequence: TGTGCCACCAGTGATAGTAGGGGAACCTACGAGCAGTACTTC. Amino acid sequence: CATSDSRGTYEQYF.

The sample holds many counts of this clonotype. One junction end does not reproduce the germline sequence, and a read error may be involved. The rearrangement links TRBV3-1 to TRBJ1-3; 7 bases match TRBD1. The CDR3 loop spans 16 amino acids. Germline assignment: CDR1 LGHDT and CDR2 YNNKEL (reference sequence). CDR3 in amino acids: CASSPRQGGSRNTIYF. Written as DNA, the CDR3 is TGTGCCAGCAGCCCCAGACAGGGAGGCTCTAGAAACACCATATATTTT.

This clonotype occurred a few times. The chain is built from TRBV20-1 and TRBJ2-2; 12 bases agree with TRBD2. The trim removed 7 bases at V and 7 bases at J, leaving 10 bases unmatched. This CDR3 has 15 amino acids. In germline, CDR1 is DFQATT, CDR2 SNEGSKA (reference sequence). As DNA, the CDR3 is TGCAGTGGGACCCCTAGCGGGAGGGCCGGCGGGGAGCTGTTTTTT. Amino acids: CSGTPSGRAGGELFF.

The chain combines TRBV7-9 with TRBJ1-2; the match to TRBD1 covers 7 bases. CDR3 length: 14 amino acids. Unmatched junction bases numbered 6, after V lost 5 bases and J lost 3 bases. Germline V gene lookup returns CDR1 SEHNR and CDR2 FQNEAQ (reference sequence). The chain's CDR3 is CASSLTGTYYGYTF. CDR3 DNA: TGTGCCAGCAGCCTGACAGGGACCTACTATGGCTACACCTTC.

Many counts were recorded for this clonotype. This sequence joins TRBV24-1 and TRBJ2-3; D is unresolved. CDR3 length: 12 amino acids. V lost 9 bases, J lost 0 bases, and 6 bases lay in between. CDR1 is KGHDR, CDR2 SFDVKD, per germline. CDR3 protein: CATASSTDTQYF. In DNA form, the CDR3 reads TGTGCCACCGCTAGTAGCACAGATACGCAGTATTTT.

V usage is TRBV12-3 or TRBV12-4 and J usage is TRBJ2-7; no definite D call. V was trimmed by 3 bases and J by 0 bases, leaving 12 bases between them. The CDR3 is 15 residues long. CDR3 amino acids: CASSFHLRASYEQYF. DNA for the CDR3: TGTGCCAGCAGTTTTCACCTCCGGGCCTCCTACGAGCAGTACTTC.

This clonotype was counted many times. This CDR3 is CASTGGFTDTQYF. The CDR3 region has the DNA TGTGCCAGCACCGGGGGATTCACAGATACGCAGTATTTT. The V gene is TRBV2, the J gene TRBJ2-3; D perhaps matches TRBD2 (6 bases). This CDR3 contains 13 residues. V was pared by 7 bases and J by 2 bases, with 10 bases between. Germline V CDR1 and CDR2: SNHLY, FYNNEI.

The table lists this clonotype with many counts. This sequence joins TRBV5-1 and TRBJ2-1; a possible D gene is TRBD2 (6 bases). Germline CDR1 reads SGHRS; CDR2 reads YFSETQ. Trimming took 5 bases from V and 0 from J, leaving 15 bases between them. The CDR3 extends over 16 amino acids. The CDR3 is CASSRAGYASYNEQFF. CDR3 nucleotides: TGCGCCAGCAGTCGAGCGGGTTACGCCTCCTACAATGAGCAGTTCTTC.

This clonotype was observed many times. The CDR3 nucleotides are TGCGCCAGCAGTGACCGAGACTTCTACGAGCAGTACTTC. It is translated as CASSDRDFYEQYF. V and J are TRBV10-2 and TRBJ2-7, with D uncertain. Trimming stripped 3 bases from V and 3 bases from J, with 9 bases between. The CDR3 length is 13 residues. Germline CDR1 reads WSHSY; CDR2 reads SAAADI.

There are a few counts of this clonotype. The chain combines TRBV6-2 or TRBV6-3 with TRBJ2-2; D is undetermined. The CDR3 loop spans 14 amino acids. The V gene lost 2 bases and the J gene lost 3 bases, with 7 bases spanning the gap. CDR1 MNHEY and CDR2 SVGEGT come from the germline V gene. The CDR3 nucleotides are TGTGCCAGCAGTTACCGCCGGGACACCGGGGAGCTGTTTTTT. It translates to CASSYRRDTGELFF.

This clonotype was counted at least ten times. The chain links TRBV2 to TRBJ2-1; D call uncertain. The CDR3 runs 12 residues. Germline values: CDR1 SNHLY, CDR2 FYNNEI. Trimming removed 5 bases at V and 9 bases at J, with 11 bases between. The CDR3 loop is CASSPYEVEQFF. CDR3 coding DNA: TGTGCCAGCAGTCCTTACGAGGTTGAGCAGTTCTTC.

The J gene is TRBJ2-2, the V gene TRBV11-2, with a possible D match to TRBD2 (7 bases). Germline V gene data show CDR1 as SGHAT and CDR2 as FQNNGV. The length of the CDR3 is 17 residues. The ends were cut back, 1 base at V and 5 bases at J, with 17 bases in the middle. The CDR3 sequence: CASSLVAGARVTGELFF. CDR3 DNA sequence: TGTGCCAGCAGCTTAGTTGCGGGGGCCCGGGTGACCGGGGAGCTGTTTTTT.

This clonotype was seen many times. The chain links TRBV30 to TRBJ1-1, with D possibly TRBD1 on 5 matching bases. CDR3 length: 13 amino acids. Trimming removed 5 bases from V and 0 bases from J, with 10 bases in between. Looked up from germline, CDR1 is GTSNPN and CDR2 is SVGIG (reference sequence). The CDR3 loop is CAWGQKMNTEAFF. DNA for the CDR3: TGTGCCTGGGGACAAAAGATGAACACTGAAGCTTTCTTT.

This clonotype was seen ten or more times. V and J are TRBV11-2 and TRBJ2-2; 10 nucleotides agree with TRBD2. This CDR3 is 16 amino acids long. Germline lookup yields CDR1 SGHAT and CDR2 FQNNGV. After removal of 3 bases from V and 6 bases from J, the junction contained 7 bases not matched to a gene. CDR3 nucleotides: TGTGCCAGCAGCTTCGAAGGTCTAGCGGGAGCCGGGGAGCTGTTTTTT. It codes for CASSFEGLAGAGELFF.

This clonotype has more than one count but fewer than ten. The V call is TRBV27, the J call TRBJ1-5; D not certain. The CDR3 is 14 residues long. V was clipped by 6 bases and J by 1 base, with 10 bases between them. Looked up from germline, CDR1 is MNHEY and CDR2 is SMNVEV (reference sequence). The CDR3 nucleotides are TGTGCCAGCAGGGGAGCGTACAGCAATCAGCCCCAGCATTTT. This gives the protein CASRGAYSNQPQHF.

The table lists this clonotype with a few counts. This sequence joins TRBV28 and TRBJ2-7; D call uncertain. Germline V gene data show CDR1 as MDHEN and CDR2 as SYDVKM. The CDR3 covers 15 residues. With 3 bases removed from V and 3 bases from J, the gap between germline ends came to 15 bases. The CDR3 DNA follows: TGTGCCAGCAGTTTCCCCGGCGGAGTGGTCTACGAGCAGTACTTC. Residues: CASSFPGGVVYEQYF.

This clonotype turned up a few times. J is TRBJ2-7 and V is TRBV10-3; D not certain. Germline CDR1 and CDR2: ENHRY and SYGVKD. The CDR3 contains 13 residues. V gave up 6 bases and J gave up 2 bases, with 11 bases separating them. The CDR3 coding sequence is TGTGCCATCAGGGAGAGTGGACCCTACGAGCAGTACTTC. Translation gives CAIRESGPYEQYF.